These 21 T cell receptor beta chains originate from one sample sequenced in a study of shared clonotypes between healthy human individuals. This table comes from immunoSEQ multiplex PCR, and its TCRdb copy is limited to in-frame clones, with some not included. The table lists around 2.5 million clones, 93% of them singletons, with 0.36% in the top ten. The sequencing input was naive CD4+ T cells from PBMCs. Subset: CD45RA+ positively selected. The receptors were sampled from a man younger than 35 in good health. Some clones in this sample may be carry-over from other donors' samples.

The chain combines TRBV18 with TRBJ2-1, with D perhaps matching TRBD2 (6 bases). V was cut by 3 bases and J by 4 bases, with 13 bases left in between. This CDR3 is 15 amino acids long. The germline V gene has CDR1 KGHSH and CDR2 LQKENI. The CDR3 nucleotides are TGTGCCAGCTCACCGAGCGGGTGGGGGTACAATGAGCAGTTCTTC. Its protein product is CASSPSGWGYNEQFF.

The CDR3 region is CASSLRDRPYEQYF. DNA of the CDR3: TGTGCCAGCAGCTTACGGGACAGGCCCTACGAGCAGTACTTC. This chain connects TRBV7-9 to TRBJ2-7, with 8 positions matching TRBD1. The CDR3 runs 14 residues. The J segment lost 2 bases and the V segment lost 2 bases, leaving 2 bases of the junction unmatched. The germline CDR1 and CDR2 sequences are SEHNR and FQNEAQ (reference sequence).

The chain uses TRBV28 and TRBJ2-3; 7 bases map to TRBD2. CDR3 length: 17 amino acids. Germline CDR1 is MDHEN and CDR2 is SYDVKM. Trimming removed 1 base from V and 2 bases from J; junction bases left unmatched: 9. The CDR3 nucleotides read TGTGCCAGCAGTTTATTGGGGACTATTTTAATCACAGATACGCAGTATTTT. It codes for CASSLLGTILITDTQYF.

This chain joins TRBV5-1 and TRBJ1-5; 9 bases line up with TRBD1. This CDR3 spans 14 amino acids. V was clipped by 3 bases and J by 7 bases; unmatched bases: 5. Per the germline V gene, CDR1 is SGHRS and CDR2 is YFSETQ. In DNA, the CDR3 is TGCGCCAGCAGCTCCGGGACAGGGAGCCAGCCCCAGCATTTT. Protein sequence: CASSSGTGSQPQHF.

The CDR3 region has the DNA TGCGCCAGCAGCCAAGGACAGCGGGCGACGACCCACAATGAGCAGTTCTTC. This sequence encodes CASSQGQRATTHNEQFF. The V gene is TRBV4-1, the J gene TRBJ2-1; D is perhaps TRBD2 (6 bases). The germline gives CDR1 MGHRA, CDR2 YSYEKL. The CDR3 consists of 17 residues. V was shortened by 1 base and J by 5 bases, with 18 bases between the two germline ends.

J is TRBJ1-5 and V is TRBV28; possible D gene TRBD1, 5 bases. Between the trimmed V and J ends, which lost 6 bases and 0 bases, there was a span of 15 bases. Germline assignment: CDR1 MDHEN and CDR2 SYDVKM. This CDR3 contains 16 residues. CDR3 amino acids: CASSRGAIYSNQPQHF. In DNA form, the CDR3 reads TGTGCCAGCAGCCGAGGGGCGATCTATAGCAATCAGCCCCAGCATTTT.

The chain couples TRBV7-8 to TRBJ2-3; D not resolved. Trimming removed 5 bases from V and 6 bases from J, with 12 bases in between. Germline assignment: CDR1 SGHVS and CDR2 FQNEAQ. The CDR3 is made up of 13 amino acids. CDR3 loop: CASSPRFGDTQYF. Here the CDR3 DNA reads TGTGCCAGCAGCCCCCGCTTTGGGGATACGCAGTATTTT.

The chain employs TRBV11-2 and TRBJ2-1; 8 positions match TRBD2. This CDR3 contains 18 residues. V lost 0 bases and J lost 6; bases outside the gene matches: 13. CDR1 and CDR2 from the germline V gene are SGHAT and FQNNGV. In DNA form, the CDR3 reads TGTGCCAGCAGCTTAGATGATTATGGGGCGGGAGGAGTCAATGAGCAGTTCTTC. This codes for CASSLDDYGAGGVNEQFF.

The rearrangement uses TRBV7-9 and TRBJ2-3; 11 bases align to TRBD2. The V gene's germline CDR1 is SEHNR and CDR2 FQNEAQ (reference sequence). CDR3 length: 17 residues. J gave up 3 bases and V 5 bases, and 10 bases lay outside the gene matches. DNA of the CDR3: TGTGCCAGCAGCCCGCTCGTGACTAGCGGGATGACAGATACGCAGTATTTT. Its translation: CASSPLVTSGMTDTQYF.

This rearrangement joins TRBV27 to TRBJ2-7, with TRBD2 as a possible D gene (6 bases). From germline, CDR1 is MNHEY and CDR2 SMNVEV (reference sequence). The CDR3 extends over 13 amino acids. Trimming removed 5 bases from V and 3 bases from J, with 11 bases in between. The CDR3 reads CASSPRTNYEQYF. The DNA for the CDR3 is TGTGCCAGCAGTCCCAGGACTAACTACGAGCAGTACTTC.

This chain's CDR3 is CASSVYPGNTIYF. The CDR3 DNA follows: TGTGCCAGCAGCGTCTACCCTGGAAACACCATATATTTT. V and J are TRBV9 and TRBJ1-3; D is uncertain. There are 13 residues in the CDR3. Trimming removed 2 bases from V and 2 bases from J, with 5 bases in between. Per germline, CDR1 SGDLS and CDR2 YYNGEE.

This chain uses TRBV13 with TRBJ1-3; D unclear. The germline V and J ends were trimmed by 2 bases and 4 bases, with 6 bases remaining between them. CDR3 length: 13 residues. Germline V lookup: CDR1 PRHDT, CDR2 FYEKMQ (reference sequence). The CDR3 spells CASSLRKGNTIYF. CDR3 in DNA: TGTGCCAGCAGCTTAAGGAAGGGAAACACCATATATTTT.

The chain is built from TRBV6-6 and TRBJ1-5, with 9 positions matching TRBD1. Germline CDR1 MNHNY, CDR2 SVGAGI (reference sequence). With V trimmed by 4 bases and J by 2 bases, 3 bases remained unmatched. CDR3 size: 15 residues. Written as DNA, the CDR3 is TGTGCCAGCAGTTGGGACAGGGTTGGCAATCAGCCCCAGCATTTT. The encoded protein is CASSWDRVGNQPQHF.

The CDR3, as DNA: TGTGCCAGCCACGACAGGGGGCCCGGAGATACGCAGTATTTT. This codes for CASHDRGPGDTQYF. The chain combines TRBV6-6 with TRBJ2-3; 10 bases align to TRBD1. CDR3 size: 14 residues. The V and J ends lost 8 bases and 5 bases, in that order; junction bases with no gene match: 7. In germline, CDR1 is MNHNY, CDR2 SVGAGI (reference sequence).

The chain joins TRBV4-3 to TRBJ2-7; D is perhaps TRBD1 (5 bases). The CDR3 extends over 14 amino acids. Between the trimmed V and J ends, which lost 1 base and 3 bases, there was a span of 10 bases. Germline CDR1 reads LGHNA; CDR2 reads YSLEER. Here the CDR3 reads CASSQVQGNYEQYF. The CDR3 nucleotides are TGCGCCAGCAGCCAAGTTCAGGGCAACTACGAGCAGTACTTC.

The chain has TRBV7-3 and TRBJ2-2; D gene unclear. The CDR3 contains 14 residues. V was clipped by 5 bases and J by 4 bases, with 11 bases between them. Germline V lookup: CDR1 SGHTA, CDR2 FQGTGA. The CDR3 spells CASSVPASTGELFF. CDR3 nucleotide sequence: TGTGCCAGCAGCGTCCCCGCTTCCACCGGGGAGCTGTTTTTT. Full variable domain (remainder filled in from reference TRBV7-3 and TRBJ2-2): GAGVSQTPSNKVTEKGKYVELRCDPISGHTALYWYRQSLGQGPEFLIYFQGTGAADDSGLPNDRFFAVRPEGSVSTLKIQRTERGDSAVYLCASSVPASTGELFFGEGSRLTVL.

This clone was recorded only once. The V gene is TRBV7-7, the J gene TRBJ2-2; TRBD1 matches at 9 bases. V dropped 0 bases and J dropped 1; count of bases not matched to a gene: 6. This CDR3 comprises 18 residues. Germline values: CDR1 SSHAT, CDR2 FNYEAQ (reference sequence). CDR3 sequence reads: CASSLAQGQGLNTGELFF. The DNA for the CDR3 is TGTGCCAGCAGCTTAGCGCAGGGACAGGGCTTGAACACCGGGGAGCTGTTTTTT.

CDR3 nucleotides: TGCAGCGCCTGGCTCCCGTCCGGGACGAACACTGAAGCTTTCTTT. Its translation: CSAWLPSGTNTEAFF. The genes are TRBV29-1 and TRBJ1-1; weak D call: TRBD1 (5 bases). There are 15 residues in the CDR3. Trimming removed 7 bases at V and 1 base at J, with 19 bases between. The germline V gene has CDR1 SQVTM and CDR2 ANQGSEA.

The V call is TRBV27, the J call TRBJ2-2; TRBD1 agrees at 12 bases. After removal of 5 bases from V and 4 bases from J, the junction contained 14 bases not matched to a gene. Germline V gene lookup returns CDR1 MNHEY and CDR2 SMNVEV (reference sequence). The CDR3 sequence is 19 residues long. CDR3 coding DNA: TGTGCCAGCAGTCCCCGCCCCCCGGGACAGGGGGCAGGCACCGGGGAGCTGTTTTTT. It specifies CASSPRPPGQGAGTGELFF.

The chain carries TRBV15 and TRBJ1-2; D unresolved. This CDR3 is 16 amino acids long. V was shortened by 8 bases and J by 0 bases, with 19 bases between the two germline ends. Germline lookup yields CDR1 LNHNV and CDR2 YYDKDF (reference sequence). The CDR3 nucleotides are TGTGCCACCGCACGGGGTGGAGGAGAAGCTAACTATGGCTACACCTTC. This gives the protein CATARGGGEANYGYTF.

The chain recombines TRBV6-5 with TRBJ2-3; D unclear. V was cut by 8 bases and J by 5 bases, with 5 bases left in between. Germline assignment: CDR1 MNHEY and CDR2 SVGAGI. The CDR3 consists of 10 residues. The CDR3 reads CASHGDTQYF. DNA of the CDR3: TGTGCCAGCCATGGAGATACGCAGTATTTT.